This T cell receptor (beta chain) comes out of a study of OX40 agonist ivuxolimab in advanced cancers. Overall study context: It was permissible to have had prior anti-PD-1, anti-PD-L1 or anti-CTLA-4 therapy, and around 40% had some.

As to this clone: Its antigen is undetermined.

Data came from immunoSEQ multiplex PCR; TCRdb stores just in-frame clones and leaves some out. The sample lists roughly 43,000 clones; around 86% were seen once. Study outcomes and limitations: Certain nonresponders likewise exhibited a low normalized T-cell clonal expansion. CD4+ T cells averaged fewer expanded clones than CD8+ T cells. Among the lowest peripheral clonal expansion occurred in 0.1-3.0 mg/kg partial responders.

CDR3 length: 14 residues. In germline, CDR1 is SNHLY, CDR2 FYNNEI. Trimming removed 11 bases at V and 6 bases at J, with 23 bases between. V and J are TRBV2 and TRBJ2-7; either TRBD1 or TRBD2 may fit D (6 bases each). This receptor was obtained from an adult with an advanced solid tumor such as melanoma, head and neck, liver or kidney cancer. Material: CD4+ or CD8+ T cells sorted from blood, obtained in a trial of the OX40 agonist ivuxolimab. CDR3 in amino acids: CAGRQDPVGGEQYF. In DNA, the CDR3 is TGTGCCGGACGACAGGATCCGGTGGGGGGCGAGCAGTACTTC.